This T cell receptor (beta chain) comes out of a study of molecular identifiers for immune sequencing clone quantification (dated 2018 in TCRdb). Broadly, across the study: For a replicate experiment, RNA from roughly 18,000 or 92,000 naive CD8 T cells was divided into five aliquots, and four of the five aliquots were sequenced. The study was a methods study using CD8 T cells to benchmark molecular-identifier clustering-based TCR repertoire sequencing (MIDCIRS) and TCR RNA copy counting. Beyond this particular receptor, the publication reports: The sizes of highly expanded clones could end up underestimated when identical TCR molecules share a barcode. The naive libraries included spiked-in Jurkat TCR RNA (roughly nine copies' worth), and this Jurkat TCR RNA is not part of the donor repertoire. Modeling gave 3 to 3.5 recovered TCR RNA copies per cell versus around 9.9 by digital PCR, implying around 33% capture efficiency. Without barcode sub-clustering, chimeric consensus sequences inflated TCR diversity; chimeras reached as high as 47%. Clones above 20 RNA copies held over 97% of molecules in CMV-specific effector cells but under 1% in naive cells. Spiked-in Jurkat TCR RNA equivalent to a single cell was reported to be detectable even among fewer than 1.2 million naive CD8 T cells.

Receptor libraries were prepared by PCR. The instrument given in TCRdb is Illumina HiSeq 4000. Bulk TCR libraries were made following a previously described method, with the TCR primers given in Table S5. Total RNA was purified with the Qiagen AllPrep DNA/RNA kit. Before analysis, reads from multiple sequencing runs of one library were combined. From the authors' description of their analysis: Reads were retained only if the reads had an exact TCR constant sequence, and the retained reads were trimmed to 150 nt and grouped according to their 12-nt molecular barcodes. Reads in each barcode group were sub-clustered using a 15% Levenshtein threshold, and a quality-weighted consensus sequence was built for each RNA molecule. Non-functional sequences were excluded, and lower-count sequences lying one edit away from another sequence were also excluded. Based on fitting two negative binomial distributions, any barcode sub-cluster with under 20% of the maximum read count was discarded. TCRdb applied fastp at Q25 and MiXCR to the public reads, then kept only in-frame beta chains. Rows with a matching CDR3 protein are joined into one entry that keeps the most common DNA and genes. The V and J calls and clone size are TCRdb's, not the authors'. This sample has about 640,000 distinct CDR3 sequences in its table, and just under 20% of those were observed once. The top ten clones comprise roughly 0.85% of the sample.

Libraries of naive CD8 T cells were generated from roughly 20,000 to 1,000,000 sorted cells, with 10%, 30% or 50% of the purified RNA used. On a BD FACSAria II, naive CD8 T cells were FACS-sorted as CD8+CD4-CCR7+CD45RA+ and collected into RLT Plus buffer. To test detection sensitivity, Jurkat RNA equal to ten TCR copies was added to samples of about 20,000-1,000,000 naive CD8 T cells. CD8 T cells were enriched using RosetteSep CD8+ T Cell Enrichment Cocktail and Ficoll-Paque, and the enriched cells then underwent ACK red cell lysis. V is reduced by 1 base and J by 4 bases, leaving a spacing of 18 bases between them. The CDR3 holds 16 amino acids from the cysteine to the phenylalanine. Just the 48-base CDR3 DNA is kept, in frame starting at base 1. The germline V gene supplies CDR1 SGHDT and CDR2 YYEEEE. This clonotype was counted only a few times. Its target antigen remains unknown. The record has no base qualities; no much larger clone is one base away.

The receptor was derived from a human donor in good health. Some libraries in this study had Jurkat cell RNA spiked in. The chain employs TRBV5-6 and TRBJ2-7; a weak D assignment points to TRBD1 (6 bases agree). The sample comprised naive CD8+ T cells from blood, with Jurkat cell RNA spiked in. The cell subset or site label of this sample denotes: FACS-sorted CD8+CD4-CCR7+CD45RA+ naive T cells. In nucleotides, the sequence is TGTGCCAGCAGCTTGTTCAGGGGACCGCCGCCTTACGAGCAGTACTTC. This is translated as CASSLFRGPPPYEQYF.